Below, 13 T cell receptor beta chains from the same sample are listed, as sequenced in a study of T cells in Graves' hyperthyroidism and ophthalmopathy. Amplification of TCR beta CDR3 regions used RNA as the template. A first-round RT-PCR of the TCR CDR3 used the HTBI primer set. TCRdb called the multiplex PCR reads again in MiXCR, with one record for every CDR3 protein. Here the sample spans a few hundred thousand distinct CDR3 sequences, more than 45% being singletons. Material: peripheral blood or thyroid tissue (not recorded which). All receptors come from a woman younger than 35 with Graves' hyperthyroidism.

This clonotype was counted a few times. V is TRBV7-2 and J is TRBJ1-3; D gene uncertain. The germline V and J ends were trimmed by 8 bases and 5 bases, with 4 bases remaining between them. The CDR3 spans 10 residues. Germline CDR1 is SGHTA and CDR2 is FQGNSA. The CDR3, as DNA: TGTGCCAGCGGGAGAAACACCATATATTTT. Its translation is CASGRNTIYF.

This chain joins TRBV5-1 and TRBJ2-2; TRBD1 aligns across 9 bases. The CDR3 loop spans 15 amino acids. From germline, CDR1 is SGHRS and CDR2 YFSETQ. V shed 4 bases, J shed 7 bases, and the junction held 8 bases outside the gene matches. In DNA form, the CDR3 reads TGCGCCAGCAGCCCGGGACAGGGAGACGACGGGGAGCTGTTTTTT. Protein: CASSPGQGDDGELFF.

The chain carries TRBV7-2 and TRBJ1-3, with 10 positions matching TRBD1. The germline V gene has CDR1 SGHTA and CDR2 FQGNSA. This CDR3 comprises 16 residues. V gave up 6 bases and J gave up 1 base; unmatched junction bases: 6. CDR3 sequence reads: CASSQPGQGSGNTIYF. The CDR3 DNA reads as TGTGCCAGCAGTCAACCGGGACAGGGGTCTGGAAACACCATATATTTT.

This clonotype was recorded at least ten times. The chain uses TRBV7-2 and TRBJ1-3; D is undetermined. The length of the CDR3 is 15 residues. In germline, CDR1 is SGHTA, CDR2 FQGNSA. V was trimmed by 8 bases and J by 0 bases, leaving 14 bases between them. The CDR3 coding sequence is TGTGCCAGCGGAATGACGGCGTACTCTGGAAACACCATATATTTT. Its translation is CASGMTAYSGNTIYF.

CDR3 residues: CAGWLRADEQYF. In DNA form, the CDR3 reads TGTGCCGGGTGGTTGAGGGCGGACGAGCAGTACTTC. This sequence joins TRBV7-8 and TRBJ2-7; D is perhaps TRBD2 (5 bases). V gave up 11 bases and J gave up 5 bases, with 16 bases separating them. This CDR3 is 12 amino acids long. Germline lookup yields CDR1 SGHVS and CDR2 FQNEAQ.

The table lists this clonotype with a few counts. The rearrangement uses TRBV2 and TRBJ1-5; no reliable D call. This CDR3 is built from 13 residues. Trimming removed 4 bases at V and 6 bases at J, with 10 bases between. CDR1 is SNHLY and CDR2 is FYNNEI in the germline V gene. The CDR3 bases are TGTGCCAGCAGTGCGTCACCCCTTCAGCCCCAGCATTTT. Encoded protein: CASSASPLQPQHF.

The CDR3 sequence is CAISGDGGYTF. The CDR3 DNA reads TGTGCCATCAGTGGGGACGGTGGCTACACCTTC. The rearrangement joins TRBV10-3 to TRBJ1-2; TRBD1 might be the D (5 bases). This CDR3 is 11 amino acids long. Germline CDR1 and CDR2: ENHRY and SYGVKD. Trimming took off 4 bases at V and 7 bases at J, with 7 bases between the two ends.

This chain joins TRBV7-2 and TRBJ1-1; 8 bases fit TRBD1. The CDR3 extends over 15 amino acids. The germline V gene has CDR1 SGHTA and CDR2 FQGNSA. The junction had 13 bases not matched to a gene; V was cut back by 8 bases and J by 5 bases. As DNA, the CDR3 is TGTGCCAGCTCCGACAGGGGAATCTCTCGGACTGAAGCTTTCTTT. It specifies CASSDRGISRTEAFF.

The chain carries TRBV29-1 and TRBJ2-5; maybe TRBD2 (5 bases). Germline values: CDR1 SQVTM, CDR2 ANQGSEA. V gave up 8 bases and J gave up 4 bases, with 8 bases separating them. The CDR3 is 10 residues long. Here the CDR3 DNA reads TGCAGCCAGAGGGTAGAGACCCAGTACTTC. Translating gives CSQRVETQYF.

The V and J genes are TRBV12-3 or TRBV12-4 and TRBJ2-7; TRBD2 matches at 9 bases. The CDR3 is made up of 14 amino acids. The junction had 8 bases not matched to a gene; V was cut back by 7 bases and J by 4 bases. The CDR3: CASTSGLATYEQYF. The CDR3 coding sequence is TGTGCCAGCACCTCGGGACTAGCTACTTACGAGCAGTACTTC.

The V call is TRBV24-1, the J call TRBJ1-2; D is possibly TRBD1 (6 bases). Deletions cut 9 bases from V and 2 bases from J, with 6 bases between. Per germline, CDR1 KGHDR and CDR2 SFDVKD. The CDR3 is made up of 11 amino acids. The CDR3 region is CATQGNYGYTF. CDR3 bases: TGTGCCACCCAGGGGAACTATGGCTACACCTTC.

This clonotype was observed at least ten times. The CDR3 coding sequence is TGCAGCCCCGAGGGTGATGGCTACACCTTC. This translates into CSPEGDGYTF. V usage is TRBV29-1 and J usage is TRBJ1-2; no reliable D call. The V gene lost 8 bases and the J gene lost 6 bases, with 10 bases spanning the gap. CDR3 size: 10 residues. Germline V gene sequence: CDR1 SQVTM, CDR2 ANQGSEA. Together with reference TRBV29-1 and TRBJ1-2, the CDR3 gives the full variable domain: SAVISQKPSRDICQRGTSLTIQCQVDSQVTMMFWYRQQPGQSLTLIATANQGSEATYESGFVIDKFPISRPNLTFSTLTVSNMSPEDSSIYLCSPEGDGYTFGSGTRLTVV.

About this clonotype: Being one base from a much bigger clone, this may be a read error. The chain joins TRBV7-9 to TRBJ2-7; D unclear. The germline gives CDR1 SEHNR, CDR2 FQNEAQ (reference sequence). Trimming removed 10 bases at V and 3 bases at J, with 16 bases between. There are 13 residues in the CDR3. CDR3 sequence: CATLEVSSYEQYF. The CDR3, as DNA: TGTGCCACCCTTGAAGTCTCCAGCTACGAGCAGTACTTC.